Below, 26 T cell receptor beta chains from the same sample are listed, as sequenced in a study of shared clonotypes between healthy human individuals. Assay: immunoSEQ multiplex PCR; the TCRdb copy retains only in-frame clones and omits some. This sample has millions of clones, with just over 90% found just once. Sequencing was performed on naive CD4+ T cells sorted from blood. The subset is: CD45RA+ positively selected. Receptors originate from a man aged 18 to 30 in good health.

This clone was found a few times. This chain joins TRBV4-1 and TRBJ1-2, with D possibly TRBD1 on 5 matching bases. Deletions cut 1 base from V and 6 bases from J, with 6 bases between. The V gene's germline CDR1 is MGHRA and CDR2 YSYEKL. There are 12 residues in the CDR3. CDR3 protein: CASSQGGDGYTF. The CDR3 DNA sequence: TGCGCCAGCAGCCAAGGAGGGGATGGCTACACCTTC.

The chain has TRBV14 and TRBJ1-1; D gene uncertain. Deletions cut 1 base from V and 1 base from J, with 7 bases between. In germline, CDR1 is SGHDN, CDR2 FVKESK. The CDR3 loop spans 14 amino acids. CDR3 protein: CASSQGPANTEAFF. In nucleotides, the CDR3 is TGTGCCAGCAGCCAAGGACCCGCGAACACTGAAGCTTTCTTT.

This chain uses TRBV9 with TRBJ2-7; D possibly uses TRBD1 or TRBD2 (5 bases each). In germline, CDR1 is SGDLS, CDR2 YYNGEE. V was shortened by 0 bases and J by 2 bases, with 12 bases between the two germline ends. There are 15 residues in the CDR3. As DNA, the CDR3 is TGTGCCAGCAGCGTAGGTTTTGGGACCACCTACGAGCAGTACTTC. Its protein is CASSVGFGTTYEQYF.

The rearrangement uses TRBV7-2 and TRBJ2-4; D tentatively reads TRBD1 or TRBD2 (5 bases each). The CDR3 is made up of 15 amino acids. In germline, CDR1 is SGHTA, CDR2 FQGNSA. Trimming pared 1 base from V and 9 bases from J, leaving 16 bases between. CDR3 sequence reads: CASSLGDRALGIQYF. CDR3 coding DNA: TGTGCCAGCAGCTTAGGGGACCGCGCTCTGGGCATTCAGTACTTC.

The CDR3, as DNA: TGCGCCAGCAGCGCATTAGCGGGAGTTGGGAATGAGCAGTTCTTC. It encodes CASSALAGVGNEQFF. The chain recombines TRBV5-1 with TRBJ2-1; TRBD2 matches 9 bases. The germline V gene has CDR1 SGHRS and CDR2 YFSETQ. The CDR3 has 15 residues. V gave up 4 bases and J gave up 7 bases; unmatched junction bases: 9.

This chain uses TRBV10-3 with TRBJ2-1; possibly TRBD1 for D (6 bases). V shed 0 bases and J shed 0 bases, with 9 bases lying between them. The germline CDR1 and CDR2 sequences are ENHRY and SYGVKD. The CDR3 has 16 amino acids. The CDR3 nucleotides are TGTGCCATCAGTGAGTCAGTAGGGGGCTCCTACAATGAGCAGTTCTTC. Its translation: CAISESVGGSYNEQFF.

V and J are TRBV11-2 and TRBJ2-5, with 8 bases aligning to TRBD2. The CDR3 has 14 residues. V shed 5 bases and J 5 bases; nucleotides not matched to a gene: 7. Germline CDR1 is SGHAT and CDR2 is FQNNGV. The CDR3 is CASSRPGGKETQYF. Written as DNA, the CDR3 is TGTGCCAGCAGCCGACCGGGGGGGAAGGAGACCCAGTACTTC. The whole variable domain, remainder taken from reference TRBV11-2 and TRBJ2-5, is EAGVAQSPRYKIIEKRQSVAFWCNPISGHATLYWYQQILGQGPKLLIQFQNNGVVDDSQLPKDRFSAERLKGVDSTLKIQPAKLEDSAVYLCASSRPGGKETQYFGPGTRLLVL.

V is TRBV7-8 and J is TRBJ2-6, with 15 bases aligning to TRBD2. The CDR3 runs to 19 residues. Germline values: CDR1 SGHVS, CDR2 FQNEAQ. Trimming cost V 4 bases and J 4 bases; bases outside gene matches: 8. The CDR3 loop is CASSYRTSGGAKGANVLTF. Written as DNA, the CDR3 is TGTGCCAGCAGCTATCGGACTAGCGGGGGGGCGAAAGGGGCCAACGTCCTGACTTTC.

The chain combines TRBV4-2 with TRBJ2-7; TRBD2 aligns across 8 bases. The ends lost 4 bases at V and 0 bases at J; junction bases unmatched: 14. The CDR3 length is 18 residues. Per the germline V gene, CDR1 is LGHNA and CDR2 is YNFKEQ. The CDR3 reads CASSLIANSGGSSYEQYF. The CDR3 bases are TGTGCCAGCAGCCTAATCGCTAATTCGGGGGGGAGCTCCTACGAGCAGTACTTC.

CDR3 sequence: CASTQTGLNTEAFF. In DNA form, the CDR3 reads TGTGCCAGCACACAGACAGGCTTGAACACTGAAGCTTTCTTT. The chain employs TRBV28 and TRBJ1-1; D is possibly TRBD1 (6 bases). The CDR3 sequence is 14 residues long. CDR1 MDHEN and CDR2 SYDVKM come from the germline V gene. V gave up 7 bases and J gave up 0 bases, with 12 bases separating them.

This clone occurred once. The CDR3 loop reads CASSYRGTGMAETQYF. CDR3 coding DNA: TGTGCCAGCAGTTACCGAGGGACAGGGATGGCAGAGACCCAGTACTTC. The chain joins TRBV27 to TRBJ2-5, with TRBD1 matching 9 bases. V trimming: 4 bases; J trimming: 4 bases; junction bases outside the gene matches: 10. CDR1 is MNHEY and CDR2 is SMNVEV in the germline V gene (reference sequence). The CDR3 covers 16 residues.

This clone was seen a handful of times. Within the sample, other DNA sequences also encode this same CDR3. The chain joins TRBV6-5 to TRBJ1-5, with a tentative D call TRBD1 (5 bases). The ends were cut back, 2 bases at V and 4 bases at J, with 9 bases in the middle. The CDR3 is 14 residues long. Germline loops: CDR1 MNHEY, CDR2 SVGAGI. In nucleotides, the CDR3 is TGTGCCAGCAGTTACCTTCCAGGGAATCAGCCCCAGCATTTT. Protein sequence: CASSYLPGNQPQHF.

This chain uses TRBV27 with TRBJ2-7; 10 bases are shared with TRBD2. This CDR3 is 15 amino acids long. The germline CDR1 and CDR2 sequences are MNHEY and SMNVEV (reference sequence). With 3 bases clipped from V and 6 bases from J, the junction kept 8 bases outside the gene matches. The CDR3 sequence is CASSFQRGGYREQYF. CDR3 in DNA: TGTGCCAGCAGTTTTCAGCGGGGGGGATATCGCGAGCAGTACTTC.

CDR3 region: CASSQLAGGMIDTQYF. For the CDR3, the DNA is TGCGCCAGCAGCCAACTAGCGGGAGGGATGATAGATACGCAGTATTTT. The rearrangement links TRBV4-3 to TRBJ2-3; TRBD2 agrees at 12 bases. CDR3 length: 16 residues. J was trimmed by 5 bases and V by 2 bases; bases with no gene match: 5. CDR1 and CDR2 from the germline V gene are LGHNA and YSLEER.

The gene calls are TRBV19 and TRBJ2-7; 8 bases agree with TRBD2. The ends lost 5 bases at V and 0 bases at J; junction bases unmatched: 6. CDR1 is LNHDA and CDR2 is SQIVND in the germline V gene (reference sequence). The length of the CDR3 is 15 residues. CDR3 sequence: CASSFPGGSSYEQYF. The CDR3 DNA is TGTGCCAGTAGTTTTCCGGGAGGGAGCTCCTACGAGCAGTACTTC.

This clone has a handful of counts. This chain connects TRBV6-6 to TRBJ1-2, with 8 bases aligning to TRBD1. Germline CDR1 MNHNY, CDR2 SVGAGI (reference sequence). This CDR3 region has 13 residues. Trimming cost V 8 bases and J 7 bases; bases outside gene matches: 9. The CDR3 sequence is CASLQDREVGYTF. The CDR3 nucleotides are TGTGCCAGCCTTCAGGACAGGGAAGTTGGCTACACCTTC.

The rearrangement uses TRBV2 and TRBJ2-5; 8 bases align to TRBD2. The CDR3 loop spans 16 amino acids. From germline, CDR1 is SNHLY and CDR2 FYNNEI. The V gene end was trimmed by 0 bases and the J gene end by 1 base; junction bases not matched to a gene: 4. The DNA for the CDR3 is TGTGCCAGCAGTGAAGCGCCCAGCGGGGGCCAAGAGACCCAGTACTTC. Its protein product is CASSEAPSGGQETQYF.

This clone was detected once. The CDR3 region is CSVTLVSDTQYF. For the CDR3, the DNA is TGCAGCGTCACTCTAGTTTCGGATACGCAGTATTTT. This rearrangement joins TRBV29-1 to TRBJ2-3; no firm D call. Germline values: CDR1 SQVTM, CDR2 ANQGSEA. The CDR3 consists of 12 residues. Deletions cut 6 bases from V and 6 bases from J, with 13 bases between.

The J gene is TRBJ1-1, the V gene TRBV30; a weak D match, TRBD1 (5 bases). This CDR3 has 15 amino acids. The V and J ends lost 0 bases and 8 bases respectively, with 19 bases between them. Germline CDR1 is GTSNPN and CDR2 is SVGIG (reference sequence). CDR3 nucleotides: TGTGCCTGGAGTGTAGGGGCAGGTTTAATTTCGGAAGCTTTCTTT. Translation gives CAWSVGAGLISEAFF. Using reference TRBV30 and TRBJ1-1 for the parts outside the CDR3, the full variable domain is SQTIHQWPATLVQPVGSPLSLECTVEGTSNPNLYWYRQAAGRGLQLLFYSVGIGQISSEVPQNLSASRPQDRQFILSSKKLLLSDSGFYLCAWSVGAGLISEAFFGQGTRLTVV.

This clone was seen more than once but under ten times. Here the CDR3 reads CASSRRPEVGAFF. CDR3 nucleotides: TGTGCCAGCAGTCGGAGACCAGAAGTCGGAGCTTTCTTT. The genes are TRBV6-5 and TRBJ1-1; D is ambiguous. The CDR3 contains 13 residues. The V end was cut by 5 bases, the J end by 10 bases, with 17 bases between. Germline CDR1 and CDR2: MNHEY and SVGAGI.

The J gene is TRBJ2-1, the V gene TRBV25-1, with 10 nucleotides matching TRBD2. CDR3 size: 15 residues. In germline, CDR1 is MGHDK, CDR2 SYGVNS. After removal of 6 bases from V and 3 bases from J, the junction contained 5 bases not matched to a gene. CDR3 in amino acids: CASSRKRGGYNEQFF. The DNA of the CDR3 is TGTGCCAGCAGCCGCAAGCGGGGGGGCTACAATGAGCAGTTCTTC. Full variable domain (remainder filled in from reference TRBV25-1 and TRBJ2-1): EADIYQTPRYLVIGTGKKITLECSQTMGHDKMYWYQQDPGMELHLIHYSYGVNSTEKGDLSSESTVSRIRTEHFPLTLESARPSHTSQYLCASSRKRGGYNEQFFGPGTRLTVL.

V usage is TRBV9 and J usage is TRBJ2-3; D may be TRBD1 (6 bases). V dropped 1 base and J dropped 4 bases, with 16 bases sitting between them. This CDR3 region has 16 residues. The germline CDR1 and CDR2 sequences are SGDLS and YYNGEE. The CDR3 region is CASSVTGSTGSDTQYF. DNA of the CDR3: TGTGCCAGCAGCGTAACAGGATCTACAGGGTCAGATACGCAGTATTTT.

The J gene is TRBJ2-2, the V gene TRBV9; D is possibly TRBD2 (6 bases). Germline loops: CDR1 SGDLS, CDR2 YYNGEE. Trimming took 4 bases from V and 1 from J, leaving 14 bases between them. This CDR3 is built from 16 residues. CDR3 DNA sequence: TGTGCCAGCAGCCCGACTAGTTTAGGGAACACCGGGGAGCTGTTTTTT. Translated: CASSPTSLGNTGELFF.

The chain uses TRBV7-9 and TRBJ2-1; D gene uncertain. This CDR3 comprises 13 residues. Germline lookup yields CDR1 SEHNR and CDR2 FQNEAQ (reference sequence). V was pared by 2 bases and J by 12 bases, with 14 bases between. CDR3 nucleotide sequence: TGTGCCAGCAGCTTACTCGCCGGTGGGTGGCAGTTCTTC. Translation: CASSLLAGGWQFF. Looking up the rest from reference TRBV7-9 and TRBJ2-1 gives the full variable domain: DTGVSQNPRHKITKRGQNVTFRCDPISEHNRLYWYRQTLGQGPEFLTYFQNEAQLEKSRLLSDRFSAERPKGSFSTLEIQRTEQGDSAMYLCASSLLAGGWQFFGPGTRLTVL.

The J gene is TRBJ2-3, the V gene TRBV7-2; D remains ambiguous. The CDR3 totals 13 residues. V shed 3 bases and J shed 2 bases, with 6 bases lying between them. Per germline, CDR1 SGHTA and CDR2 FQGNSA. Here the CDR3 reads CASSFLPTDTQYF. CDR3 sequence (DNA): TGTGCCAGCAGCTTCCTCCCCACAGATACGCAGTATTTT.

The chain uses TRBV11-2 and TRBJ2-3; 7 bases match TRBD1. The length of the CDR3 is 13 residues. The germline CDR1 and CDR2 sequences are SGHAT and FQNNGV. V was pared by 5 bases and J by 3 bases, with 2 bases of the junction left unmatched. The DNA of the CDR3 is TGTGCCAGCAGCACGGGACAGACAGATACGCAGTATTTT. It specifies CASSTGQTDTQYF.